This is a list of T cell receptor beta chains from one sample in a study of blood T cell repertoires in COVID-19. Assay: immunoSEQ multiplex PCR; the TCRdb copy retains only in-frame clones and omits some. The table shows 77,000 or so clones, with about 90% occurring only once. Sequencing was done on a sample of peripheral blood. The receptors originated from a man between 50 and 59 years old with active COVID-19. CDR3s include the opening cysteine and the closing phenylalanine or tryptophan. The order of the fields is V gene, clone size, D gene, J gene, CDR3 protein, CDR3 DNA. D genes are given only for firm matches. Size tells how often a clone was seen (once, few, many) or the class of an expanded clone, and some rows leave it out.

V gene: TRBV2
clone size: -
D gene: -
J gene: TRBJ2-3
CDR3 protein: CASRSGSTDTQYF
CDR3 DNA: TGTGCCAGCAGGAGCGGGAGCACAGATACGCAGTATTTT

V gene: TRBV2
clone size: few
D gene: -
J gene: TRBJ2-7
CDR3 protein: CASEEPLTVNYEQYF
CDR3 DNA: TGTGCCAGCGAGGAACCCCTGACGGTTAACTACGAGCAGTACTTC

V gene: TRBV28
clone size: -
D gene: -
J gene: TRBJ1-2
CDR3 protein: CASSFLMVSTGNYGYTF
CDR3 DNA: TGTGCCAGCAGTTTCCTTATGGTTTCAACGGGGAACTATGGCTACACCTTC

V gene: TRBV5-1
clone size: -
D gene: TRBD2
J gene: TRBJ2-1
CDR3 protein: CASSQGTSGNSGEQFF
CDR3 DNA: TGCGCCAGCAGCCAAGGGACTAGCGGGAACAGCGGGGAGCAGTTCTTC

V gene: TRBV5-1
clone size: -
D gene: TRBD1
J gene: TRBJ1-4
CDR3 protein: CASSPGQGAVYEKLFF
CDR3 DNA: TGCGCCAGCAGCCCGGGACAGGGGGCGGTGTACGAAAAACTGTTTTTT

V gene: TRBV4-3
clone size: -
D gene: TRBD1
J gene: TRBJ1-2
CDR3 protein: CASSQDRGMNYGYTF
CDR3 DNA: TGCGCCAGCAGCCAAGACAGGGGGATGAACTATGGCTACACCTTC

V gene: TRBV6-1
clone size: -
D gene: -
J gene: TRBJ1-1
CDR3 protein: CASSEDNRFMNTEAFF
CDR3 DNA: TGTGCCAGCAGTGAAGACAACCGCTTCATGAACACTGAAGCTTTCTTT

V gene: TRBV12-3/TRBV12-4
clone size: -
D gene: -
J gene: TRBJ2-1
CDR3 protein: CASSSVKQFF
CDR3 DNA: TGTGCCAGCAGTTCCGTTAAGCAGTTCTTC

V gene: TRBV28
clone size: -
D gene: -
J gene: TRBJ1-2
CDR3 protein: CASRYRNTNYGYTF
CDR3 DNA: TGTGCCAGCAGGTACAGGAACACTAACTATGGCTACACCTTC

V gene: TRBV19
clone size: -
D gene: TRBD2
J gene: TRBJ2-5
CDR3 protein: CASSIRAGGPETQYF
CDR3 DNA: TGTGCCAGTAGTATCCGGGCGGGGGGGCCGGAGACCCAGTACTTC

V gene: TRBV28
clone size: -
D gene: -
J gene: TRBJ1-1
CDR3 protein: CASRTSAGTEAFF
CDR3 DNA: TGTGCCAGCAGGACCTCCGCGGGTACTGAAGCTTTCTTT

V gene: TRBV3-1/TRBV3-2
clone size: -
D gene: -
J gene: TRBJ2-5
CDR3 protein: CASSQEQSRGETQYF
CDR3 DNA: TGTGCCAGCAGCCAAGAACAAAGTCGGGGAGAGACCCAGTACTTC

V gene: TRBV5-4
clone size: -
D gene: TRBD2
J gene: TRBJ2-2
CDR3 protein: CASSSSGGNTGELFF
CDR3 DNA: TGTGCCAGCAGCTCTAGCGGGGGGAACACCGGGGAGCTGTTTTTT

V gene: TRBV25-1
clone size: few
D gene: -
J gene: TRBJ1-1
CDR3 protein: CASSVNGFTEAFF
CDR3 DNA: TGTGCCAGCAGTGTAAACGGTTTCACTGAAGCTTTCTTT

V gene: TRBV7-9
clone size: few
D gene: -
J gene: TRBJ2-1
CDR3 protein: CASGTNEQFF
CDR3 DNA: TGTGCCAGCGGTACAAATGAGCAGTTCTTC

V gene: TRBV7-8
clone size: -
D gene: -
J gene: TRBJ1-2
CDR3 protein: CASSLEDRSGYTF
CDR3 DNA: TGTGCCAGCAGCTTAGAAGACAGGAGCGGCTACACCTTC

V gene: TRBV3-1/TRBV3-2
clone size: -
D gene: TRBD2
J gene: TRBJ2-1
CDR3 protein: CACGRTGLEYNEQFF
CDR3 DNA: TGTGCCTGCGGCCGTACGGGACTAGAGTACAATGAGCAGTTCTTC

V gene: TRBV29-1
clone size: -
D gene: TRBD1
J gene: TRBJ2-1
CDR3 protein: CSVPGQSSYNEQFF
CDR3 DNA: TGCAGCGTACCGGGACAGAGCTCCTACAATGAGCAGTTCTTC

V gene: TRBV2
clone size: -
D gene: -
J gene: TRBJ2-1
CDR3 protein: CASGVGRVLGNEQFF
CDR3 DNA: TGTGCCAGCGGAGTAGGGCGGGTACTGGGGAATGAGCAGTTCTTC

V gene: TRBV5-6
clone size: -
D gene: -
J gene: TRBJ1-1
CDR3 protein: CASSLGFRSGHLFEAFF
CDR3 DNA: TGTGCCAGCAGCTTGGGGTTTAGATCGGGACACTTATTTGAAGCTTTCTTT

V gene: TRBV6-4
clone size: -
D gene: -
J gene: TRBJ1-1
CDR3 protein: CATRREADSTEAFF
CDR3 DNA: TGTGCCACCCGGAGGGAGGCCGATTCCACTGAAGCTTTCTTT

V gene: TRBV5-1
clone size: -
D gene: -
J gene: TRBJ2-5
CDR3 protein: CASSGGTLQETQYF
CDR3 DNA: TGCGCCAGCAGCGGCGGGACTCTCCAAGAGACCCAGTACTTC

V gene: TRBV11-1
clone size: -
D gene: -
J gene: TRBJ2-7
CDR3 protein: CASSLANAGFEQYF
CDR3 DNA: TGTGCCAGCAGCTTGGCCAATGCGGGCTTCGAGCAGTACTTC

V gene: TRBV11-1
clone size: -
D gene: TRBD2
J gene: TRBJ2-1
CDR3 protein: CASSLGLAGGREQFF
CDR3 DNA: TGTGCCAGCAGCTTGGGACTAGCGGGGGGCAGGGAGCAGTTCTTC

V gene: TRBV9
clone size: -
D gene: -
J gene: TRBJ1-6
CDR3 protein: CASSVTGSGNSPLHF
CDR3 DNA: TGTGCCAGCAGCGTAACAGGGAGTGGTAATTCACCCCTCCACTTT

V gene: TRBV19
clone size: once
D gene: TRBD1
J gene: TRBJ1-4
CDR3 protein: CASSDRGGEKLFF
CDR3 DNA: TGTGCCAGTAGTGACAGGGGCGGTGAAAAACTGTTTTTT

V gene: TRBV5-4
clone size: -
D gene: -
J gene: TRBJ2-7
CDR3 protein: CASSLGPEEVYEQYF
CDR3 DNA: TGTGCCAGCAGCCTGGGCCCTGAGGAAGTGTACGAGCAGTACTTC

V gene: TRBV29-1
clone size: -
D gene: -
J gene: TRBJ2-1
CDR3 protein: CLVSSYNEQFF
CDR3 DNA: TGCCTAGTGAGCTCCTACAATGAGCAGTTCTTC

V gene: TRBV12-5
clone size: -
D gene: -
J gene: TRBJ1-1
CDR3 protein: CASGLVVTKADTEAFF
CDR3 DNA: TGTGCTAGTGGTTTGGTAGTAACTAAGGCGGACACTGAAGCTTTCTTT

V gene: TRBV7-9
clone size: -
D gene: -
J gene: TRBJ2-2
CDR3 protein: CASSLVTGLVRHTGELFF
CDR3 DNA: TGTGCCAGCAGCTTAGTTACAGGGCTGGTTCGTCACACCGGGGAGCTGTTTTTT

V gene: TRBV10-3
clone size: -
D gene: TRBD2
J gene: TRBJ2-3
CDR3 protein: CAISGSSGLSTDTQYF
CDR3 DNA: TGTGCCATCAGTGGCTCTAGCGGACTGAGCACAGATACGCAGTATTTT

V gene: TRBV3-1/TRBV3-2
clone size: -
D gene: TRBD2
J gene: TRBJ2-3
CDR3 protein: CASSPGTSGHTQYF
CDR3 DNA: TGTGCCAGCAGCCCGGGGACTAGCGGACATACGCAGTATTTT

V gene: TRBV4-1
clone size: -
D gene: TRBD1
J gene: TRBJ1-5
CDR3 protein: CASSLMPGQGNQPQHF
CDR3 DNA: TGCGCCAGCAGCCTAATGCCGGGACAGGGAAATCAGCCCCAGCATTTT

V gene: TRBV19
clone size: -
D gene: -
J gene: TRBJ1-1
CDR3 protein: CASSMRGGTEAFF
CDR3 DNA: TGTGCCAGTAGTATGAGGGGGGGCACTGAAGCTTTCTTT

V gene: TRBV4-1
clone size: few
D gene: -
J gene: TRBJ1-5
CDR3 protein: CASSQPTHDNQPQHF
CDR3 DNA: TGCGCCAGCAGCCAACCGACACACGACAATCAGCCCCAGCATTTT

V gene: TRBV29-1
clone size: -
D gene: TRBD1
J gene: TRBJ2-3
CDR3 protein: CSVRTGPTDTQYF
CDR3 DNA: TGCAGCGTAAGGACAGGGCCCACAGATACGCAGTATTTT

V gene: TRBV14
clone size: -
D gene: TRBD1
J gene: TRBJ1-2
CDR3 protein: CASSPRTGPGYTF
CDR3 DNA: TGTGCCAGCAGCCCCCGGACAGGGCCCGGCTACACCTTC

V gene: TRBV7-9
clone size: -
D gene: -
J gene: TRBJ1-2
CDR3 protein: CASTRVGRGRDYGYTF
CDR3 DNA: TGTGCCAGCACCCGAGTGGGCAGGGGAAGGGACTATGGCTACACCTTC

V gene: TRBV4-3
clone size: -
D gene: TRBD1
J gene: TRBJ2-7
CDR3 protein: CASSRGQGDRYEQYF
CDR3 DNA: TGCGCCAGCAGCCGAGGACAGGGAGACCGATACGAGCAGTACTTC

V gene: TRBV21-1
clone size: -
D gene: -
J gene: TRBJ2-5
CDR3 protein: CASSNLVGGKETQYF
CDR3 DNA: TGTGCCAGCAGCAACCTAGTCGGGGGGAAAGAGACCCAGTACTTC

V gene: TRBV7-2
clone size: once
D gene: -
J gene: TRBJ2-4
CDR3 protein: CASSLRQSVSRNIQYF
CDR3 DNA: TGTGCCAGCAGCTTGAGACAGTCCGTTTCTAGAAACATTCAGTACTTC

V gene: TRBV28
clone size: -
D gene: -
J gene: TRBJ2-7
CDR3 protein: CASRPPDSLYEQYF
CDR3 DNA: TGTGCCAGCAGACCCCCGGACAGCCTATACGAGCAGTACTTC